This T cell receptor (beta chain) appears in the sequencing data of a study of blood T cell repertoires in COVID-19. Original processing methods: Reference gene primer amplification yielded estimated nucleated cell counts. Repertoires were generated with immunoSEQ multiplex PCR, while TCRdb's copy carries only in-frame clones and drops some. V, J and clone size are taken as reported in that table, and D and trimming were inferred from the DNA itself. The sample has about 290,000 clones; around 86% are singletons. V shed 0 bases and J shed 7 bases, with 12 bases lying between them. The CDR3 covers 15 residues. Germline V CDR1 and CDR2: MNHEY, SMNVEV (reference sequence).

The chain joins TRBV27 to TRBJ1-4; tentatively, D is TRBD1 (6 bases). The origin of this receptor is a middle-aged woman who had recovered from COVID-19. The sequenced material came from peripheral blood. The CDR3 bases are TGTGCCAGCAGTTTATCGAGGGGGAGCCGTGAAAAACTGTTTTTT. Translating gives CASSLSRGSREKLFF.